This is a list of T cell receptor beta chains from one sample in a study of regulatory T cells in long-lasting Graves disease. TCRdb processed the multiplex PCR reads anew with MiXCR; each CDR3 protein has one entry. The sample has 510,000 or so distinct CDR3 sequences, about 12% seen once. The data were also submitted as part of a second study, on T cells in Graves' hyperthyroidism and ophthalmopathy.

The sequences come from peripheral blood mononuclear cells (PBMCs), collected at new diagnosis, from a patient treated with antithyroid drugs. The receptors come from a young woman with Graves disease. Both conserved end residues are part of each CDR3. Each record gives: J gene, CDR3 length, V gene, clone size, D gene, CDR3 protein, CDR3 DNA. The D gene is left open where the match is weak. Rows give clone size only sometimes, using once, few, many, or a class for an expanded clone.

TRBJ2-7 16 TRBV5-1 few NA CASSLGYSVSSYEQYF TGCGCCAGCAGCTTGGGGTATAGCGTTTCCTCCTACGAGCAGTACTTC
TRBJ1-2 14 TRBV19 NA TRBD1 CASSIWTGPLGYTF TGTGCCAGTAGTATCTGGACAGGACCCCTTGGCTACACCTTC
TRBJ2-5 15 TRBV7-9 many NA CASSLGGGGGETQYF TGTGCCAGCAGCTTAGGAGGCGGAGGCGGCGAGACCCAGTACTTC
TRBJ2-7 15 TRBV5-1 NA TRBD1 CASSWGQAVNYEQYF TGCGCCAGCAGCTGGGGACAGGCAGTAAACTACGAGCAGTACTTC
TRBJ2-5 13 TRBV11-2 many NA CASSAIRGETQYF TGTGCCAGCAGCGCAATCAGGGGAGAGACCCAGTACTTC
TRBJ2-2 17 TRBV6-1 once NA CASSEGWGSTNTGELFF TGTGCCAGCAGTGAAGGATGGGGAAGTACGAACACCGGGGAGCTGTTTTTT
TRBJ2-7 14 TRBV12-3/TRBV12-4 many NA CASSWGGQLREQYF TGTGCCAGCAGCTGGGGGGGACAGTTGCGCGAGCAGTACTTC
TRBJ1-1 15 TRBV29-1 many NA CSVGGGASMNTEAFF TGCAGCGTTGGTGGGGGGGCCTCGATGAACACTGAAGCTTTCTTT
TRBJ2-5 16 TRBV9 NA TRBD1 CASSVLIGQGQETQYF TGTGCCAGCAGCGTTCTGATTGGACAGGGACAAGAGACCCAGTACTTC
TRBJ1-4 11 TRBV28 NA NA CASSKSEKLFF TGTGCCAGCAGTAAGTCTGAAAAACTGTTTTTT
TRBJ2-7 15 TRBV6-1 few NA CASSAPYKGTYEQYF TGTGCCAGCAGTGCCCCGTACAAGGGAACCTACGAGCAGTACTTC
TRBJ1-2 15 TRBV7-2 many NA CASSLNSAGDYGYTF TGTGCCAGCAGCTTAAATTCCGCTGGGGACTATGGCTACACCTTC
TRBJ1-1 13 TRBV7-3 many NA CASSSELNTEAFF TGTGCCAGCAGTTCGGAGCTTAACACTGAAGCTTTCTTT
TRBJ2-3 13 TRBV4-1 NA NA CASSQLCPDTQYF TGCGCCAGCAGCCAGCTGTGCCCAGATACGCAGTATTTT
TRBJ2-7 14 TRBV27 many TRBD1 CASAWTGSSYEQYF TGTGCCAGTGCCTGGACAGGGAGCTCCTACGAGCAGTACTTC
TRBJ2-7 12 TRBV6-1 few NA CASTGDSYEQYF TGTGCCAGCACTGGGGACTCCTACGAGCAGTACTTC
TRBJ2-1 14 TRBV29-1 few TRBD2 CSMFPGLANNEQFF TGCAGCATGTTTCCGGGACTAGCCAACAATGAGCAGTTCTTC
TRBJ2-1 13 TRBV29-1 many NA CSVERTVYNEQFF TGCAGCGTTGAAAGGACGGTGTACAATGAGCAGTTCTTC
TRBJ2-3 13 TRBV7-2 many NA CASSPYYTDTQYF TGTGCCAGCAGCCCGTACTATACAGATACGCAGTATTTT
TRBJ2-1 16 TRBV27 once TRBD2 CASSGEAYPGRNEQFF TGTGCCAGCAGTGGAGAGGCCTACCCCGGGAGGAATGAGCAGTTCTTC
TRBJ2-5 12 TRBV6-1 NA NA CASRRQGGTQYF TGTGCCAGCAGACGGCAGGGGGGGACCCAGTACTTC
TRBJ2-2 16 TRBV6-1 many TRBD1 CASRSGQGRNTGELFF TGTGCCAGCAGATCGGGACAGGGTAGGAACACCGGGGAGCTGTTTTTT
TRBJ2-3 15 TRBV11-3 NA NA CASSSGRQDTDTQYF TGTGCCAGCAGCTCCGGAAGGCAGGACACAGATACGCAGTATTTT
TRBJ1-1 14 TRBV5-5 many TRBD1 CASTFDRGKSRAFF TGTGCCAGCACCTTTGACAGGGGTAAATCGCGGGCTTTCTTT
TRBJ2-1 16 TRBV7-8 many TRBD2 CASSSASGTTYNEQFF TGTGCCAGCAGCTCGGCTAGCGGAACAACGTACAATGAGCAGTTCTTC
TRBJ1-2 14 TRBV20-1 many TRBD1 CSAHRTDRDWGYTF TGCAGTGCTCATCGCACGGACAGGGATTGGGGCTACACCTTC
TRBJ2-1 16 TRBV7-9 many TRBD1 CASSLGTGTEYNEQFF TGTGCCAGCAGCTTAGGGACCGGGACAGAGTACAATGAGCAGTTCTTC
TRBJ2-3 11 TRBV2 many NA CASSVLDTQYF TGTGCCAGCAGCGTACTAGATACGCAGTATTTT
TRBJ2-1 15 TRBV10-3 many TRBD2 CAISEPSGRYNEQFF TGTGCCATCAGTGAACCTAGCGGGAGGTACAATGAGCAGTTCTTC
TRBJ2-7 14 TRBV25-1 many TRBD1 CASSDKGAAYEQYF TGTGCCAGCAGTGATAAGGGGGCGGCCTACGAGCAGTACTTC
TRBJ2-1 12 TRBV20-1 NA NA CSAPDDYNEQFF TGCAGTGCTCCAGACGACTACAATGAGCAGTTCTTC
TRBJ1-1 14 TRBV19 many NA CASSPGTINTEAFF TGTGCCAGTAGTCCGGGGACAATTAACACTGAAGCTTTCTTT
TRBJ2-5 16 TRBV7-9 many TRBD2 CASSITSGSYQETQYF TGTGCCAGCAGCATTACTAGCGGGAGTTACCAAGAGACCCAGTACTTC
TRBJ2-2 15 TRBV12-3/TRBV12-4 few TRBD2 CASGGLAGYTGELLF TGTGCCAGCGGGGGACTAGCGGGGTACACCGGGGAGCTGCTTTTT
TRBJ2-7 16 TRBV4-1 NA TRBD1 CASSQGHRGFSYEQYF TGCGCCAGCAGCCAAGGTCACAGGGGATTTTCCTACGAGCAGTACTTC
TRBJ2-1 15 TRBV20-1 many NA CSARSSSGTNNEQFF TGCAGTGCTAGATCGTCCAGCGGGACAAACAATGAGCAGTTCTTC
TRBJ2-7 14 TRBV20-1 many TRBD1 CSARGVTGDHEQYF TGCAGTGCTAGGGGAGTGACAGGGGACCACGAGCAGTACTTC
TRBJ1-1 15 TRBV28 many NA CASRPYVRASTEAFF TGTGCCAGCAGACCATATGTGAGGGCGAGTACTGAAGCTTTCTTT
TRBJ2-1 15 TRBV5-4 few TRBD2 CASSPPGLAGNEQFF TGTGCCAGCAGCCCCCCGGGCCTAGCGGGAAATGAGCAGTTCTTC
TRBJ2-3 15 TRBV2 many TRBD2 CASSFFGRATDTQYF TGTGCCAGCAGTTTCTTCGGGAGGGCCACAGATACGCAGTATTTT
TRBJ2-7 16 TRBV10-3 many NA CAISDAGTLKTYEQYF TGTGCCATCAGTGATGCAGGGACCTTGAAAACCTACGAGCAGTACTTC
TRBJ2-1 14 TRBV12-3/TRBV12-4 many NA CASSLAAGLNEQFF TGTGCCAGCAGTTTGGCGGCGGGGCTCAATGAGCAGTTCTTC
TRBJ1-3 18 TRBV28 NA NA CASSPFPWSSSNGNTIYF TGTGCCAGCAGTCCTTTTCCCTGGTCCAGCTCTAATGGAAACACCATATATTTT
TRBJ1-5 16 TRBV7-2 many NA CASSLVGGDSNQPQHF TGTGCCAGCAGCTTAGTGGGTGGAGATAGCAATCAGCCCCAGCATTTT
TRBJ2-3 15 TRBV6-2/TRBV6-3 once NA CASSYSWGNTDTQYF TGTGCCAGCAGTTACTCGTGGGGGAATACAGATACGCAGTATTTT
TRBJ1-5 14 TRBV11-2 few NA CASSLTGFNQPQHF TGTGCCAGCAGCCTAACAGGGTTCAATCAGCCCCAGCATTTT
TRBJ1-2 13 TRBV6-1 NA NA CASSIISFYGYTF TGTGCCAGCAGTATAATTTCCTTCTATGGCTACACCTTC
TRBJ1-5 13 TRBV19 many NA CASSTVWDQPQHF TGTGCCAGTAGTACCGTCTGGGATCAGCCCCAGCATTTT
TRBJ2-4 16 TRBV3-1 many TRBD1 CASSQGWDRGVDIQYF TGTGCCAGCAGCCAAGGTTGGGACAGGGGCGTGGACATTCAGTACTTC
TRBJ1-1 14 TRBV2 many NA CASSEQGRFTEAFF TGTGCCAGCAGTGAACAGGGAAGGTTCACTGAAGCTTTCTTT
TRBJ1-2 14 TRBV19 many TRBD1 CASSKNRDRESYTF TGTGCCAGTAGTAAAAACCGGGACAGGGAGAGCTACACCTTC